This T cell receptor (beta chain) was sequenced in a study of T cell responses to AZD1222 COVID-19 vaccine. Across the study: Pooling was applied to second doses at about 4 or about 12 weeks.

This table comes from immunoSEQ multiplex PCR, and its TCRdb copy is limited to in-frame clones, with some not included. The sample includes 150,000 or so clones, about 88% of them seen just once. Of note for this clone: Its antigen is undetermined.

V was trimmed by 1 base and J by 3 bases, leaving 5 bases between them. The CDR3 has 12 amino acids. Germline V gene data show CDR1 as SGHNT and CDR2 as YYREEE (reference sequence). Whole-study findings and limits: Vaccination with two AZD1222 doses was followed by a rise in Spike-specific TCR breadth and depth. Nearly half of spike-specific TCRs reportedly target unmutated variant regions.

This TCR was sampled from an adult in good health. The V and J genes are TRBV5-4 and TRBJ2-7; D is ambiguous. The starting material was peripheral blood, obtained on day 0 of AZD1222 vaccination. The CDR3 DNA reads TGTGCCAGCAGCTTGCCCAACTACGAGCAGTACTTC. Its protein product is CASSLPNYEQYF.